This T cell receptor (beta chain) is drawn from a study of cytomegalovirus exposure and HLA in healthy donors. This clone showed up just once. Its antigen is unidentified. Vbeta (60) and Jbeta (13) primers were used in the PCR. Sequencing was performed with immunoSEQ multiplex PCR; in TCRdb, only in-frame clones are kept and a portion is missing. In the table there are under 150,000 clones, 70% to 80% of which are singletons. Study-level results: Rare TCR sequences dominated, though some public TCRs recurred in many donors. Later on, an analysis found that several of the most significant clusters appeared to be linked to common viral pathogens, which included parvovirus B19.

Germline V gene data show CDR1 as ENHRY and CDR2 as SYGVKD. The CDR3 runs 18 residues. J gave up 0 bases and V 6 bases, and 11 bases lay outside the gene matches. This chain joins TRBV10-3 and TRBJ1-2; 12 nucleotides align to TRBD1. This TCR derives from a female donor in good health and CMV-seropositive. The sample taken for sequencing was PBMCs. Here the CDR3 DNA reads TGTGCCATCAGGACCGGGACAGGGGGCCAGTACTCTAACTATGGCTACACCTTC. Amino acid sequence: CAIRTGTGGQYSNYGYTF.